Below are 12 T cell receptor beta chains sequenced from a single sample in a study of T cell repertoires in aging, cancer and after chemotherapy (dated by TCRdb to the late 2010s). Sequencing instrument: Illumina MiSeq. Rearranged TRB sequences spanning V, D and J segments were amplified in a multiplex touch-down PCR with a mixed TRB-A/B primer pool. TCRdb trimmed public reads at Q25 via fastp, called clones via MiXCR and kept in-frame beta chains. Entries that share a CDR3 protein sequence are merged under the most common genes and DNA. The sample table shows about 910 distinct CDR3 sequences, and around 26% are seen once. The leading ten clones occupy about 40% of the sample. Instead of sorted cells or RNA, genomic DNA extracted from peripheral blood served as the source for amplifying TCR beta rearrangements. Source material: blood. The origin of the receptors is a human donor with a blood cancer.

This clonotype was observed a few times. The chain combines TRBV20-1 with TRBJ1-2, with TRBD1 matching 10 bases. There are 15 residues in the CDR3. Germline values: CDR1 DFQATT, CDR2 SNEGSKA (reference sequence). J gave up 4 bases and V 5 bases, and 10 bases lay outside the gene matches. CDR3 in amino acids: CSADGTGERGYGYTF. In DNA form, the CDR3 reads TGCAGTGCTGACGGGACAGGGGAGCGTGGCTATGGCTACACCTTC.

This clonotype is labeled as medium-sized (0.01 to 0.1%). The V and J genes are TRBV19 and TRBJ2-7; D might be TRBD1 or TRBD2, each matching 5 bases. The CDR3 totals 14 residues. V lost 7 bases, J lost 5 bases, and 18 bases lay in between. CDR1 and CDR2 (germline): LNHDA, SQIVND (reference sequence). CDR3 coding DNA: TGTGCCAGTAATGCGAGGCAGGGAGCCCACGAGCAGTACTTC. Its translation: CASNARQGAHEQYF.

V is TRBV7-6 and J is TRBJ1-3; D perhaps matches TRBD1 (5 bases). This CDR3 is built from 14 residues. V was cut by 4 bases and J by 2 bases, with 9 bases left in between. Germline CDR1 and CDR2: SGHVS and FNYEAQ. In DNA, the CDR3 is TGTGCCAGCAGCTACGACAGAGCTGGAAACACCATATATTTT. Its protein product is CASSYDRAGNTIYF.

V gene TRBV13 combines with J gene TRBJ2-7; 8 positions agree with TRBD2. This CDR3 spans 16 amino acids. The germline V gene has CDR1 PRHDT and CDR2 FYEKMQ (reference sequence). V shed 5 bases and J 4 bases; nucleotides not matched to a gene: 13. The CDR3 protein is CASSPLGAGVRYEQYF. CDR3 DNA: TGTGCCAGCAGCCCCTTAGGAGCGGGAGTGAGGTACGAGCAGTACTTC.

The CDR3 loop is CASSRTGTEQYF. The CDR3 DNA reads as TGTGCCAGCAGTCGTACAGGGACCGAGCAGTACTTC. This chain uses TRBV12-3 or TRBV12-4 with TRBJ2-7; D is possibly TRBD1 (6 bases). V was trimmed by 5 bases and J by 6 bases, leaving 11 bases between them. CDR3 length equals 12 residues.

This sequence joins TRBV19 and TRBJ2-7; 11 bases agree with TRBD1. CDR1 and CDR2 (germline): LNHDA, SQIVND (reference sequence). Losses at the gene ends were 3 bases for V and 4 bases for J; bases not matched to a gene: 5. The CDR3 runs 15 residues. The CDR3 sequence is CASSIGTGGLYEQYF. CDR3 DNA: TGTGCCAGTAGTATTGGGACAGGGGGATTGTACGAGCAGTACTTC.

About this clonotype: Being one base from a much bigger clone, this may be a read error. The rearrangement links TRBV27 to TRBJ2-4; D gene unclear. Germline values: CDR1 MNHEY, CDR2 SMNVEV (reference sequence). V was clipped by 6 bases and J by 7 bases, with 13 bases between them. This CDR3 is 13 amino acids long. CDR3: CASRAQVRNIQYF. In DNA form, the CDR3 reads TGTGCCAGCAGGGCCCAAGTTCGGAACATTCAGTACTTC.

This chain links TRBV5-4 with TRBJ2-5, with 7 bases fitting TRBD1. This CDR3 has 14 amino acids. The V and J ends lost 4 bases and 3 bases, in that order; junction bases with no gene match: 6. From germline, CDR1 is SGHNT and CDR2 YYREEE (reference sequence). The CDR3 DNA reads as TGTGCCAGCAGCCCTAAAGGACAGGAAGAGACCCAGTACTTC. Encoded protein: CASSPKGQEETQYF. Filled out from reference TRBV5-4 and TRBJ2-5, the complete variable domain reads ETGVTQSPTHLIKTRGQQVTLRCSSQSGHNTVSWYQQALGQGPQFIFQYYREEENGRGNFPPRFSGLQFPNYSSELNVNALELDDSALYLCASSPKGQEETQYFGPGTRLLVL.

This clonotype is judged medium-sized (0.01 to 0.1%). The chain is built from TRBV20-1 and TRBJ2-2; D may be TRBD2 (5 bases). This CDR3 comprises 14 residues. Trimming removed 4 bases at V and 3 bases at J, with 12 bases between. CDR1 and CDR2 (germline): DFQATT, SNEGSKA (reference sequence). CDR3 sequence reads: CSAMGAEYTGELFF. The CDR3 DNA is TGCAGTGCTATGGGAGCAGAGTACACCGGGGAGCTGTTTTTT.

V and J are TRBV27 and TRBJ2-7; TRBD1 or TRBD2 may be the D gene (5 bases each). Trimming cost V 10 bases and J 3 bases, with 16 bases left between them. This CDR3 has 13 amino acids. Per germline, CDR1 MNHEY and CDR2 SMNVEV (reference sequence). The CDR3 DNA sequence: TGTGCCACCCTTGGGGACGGAAACTACGAGCAGTACTTC. Translating gives CATLGDGNYEQYF.

V usage is TRBV28 and J usage is TRBJ1-4; the D gene is possibly TRBD1 (6 bases). V was cut by 11 bases and J by 3 bases, with 13 bases left in between. This CDR3 region has 13 residues. Germline loops: CDR1 MDHEN, CDR2 SYDVKM. The CDR3 region is CAGQRQANEKLFF. The CDR3 DNA reads TGTGCCGGACAGCGGCAGGCTAATGAAAAACTGTTTTTT.

This clonotype was detected only a few times. The V gene is TRBV6-6, the J gene TRBJ1-2; no clear D gene. V dropped 4 bases and J dropped 4 bases, with 7 bases sitting between them. The CDR3 length is 12 residues. The germline V gene has CDR1 MNHNY and CDR2 SVGAGI (reference sequence). The chain's CDR3 is CASSSYSYGYTF. DNA of the CDR3: TGTGCCAGCAGTTCCTACAGCTATGGCTACACCTTC.